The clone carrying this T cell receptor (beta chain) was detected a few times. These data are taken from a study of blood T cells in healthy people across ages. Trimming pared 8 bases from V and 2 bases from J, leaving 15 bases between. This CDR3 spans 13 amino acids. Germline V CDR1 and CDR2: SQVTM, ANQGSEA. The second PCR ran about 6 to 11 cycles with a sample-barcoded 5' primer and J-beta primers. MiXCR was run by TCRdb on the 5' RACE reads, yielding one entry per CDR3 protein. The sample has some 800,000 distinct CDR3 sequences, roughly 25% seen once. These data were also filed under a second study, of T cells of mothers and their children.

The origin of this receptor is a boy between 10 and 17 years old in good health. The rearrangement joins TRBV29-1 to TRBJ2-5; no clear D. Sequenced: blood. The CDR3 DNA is TGCAGCTTCCTCCTCATCACACAAGAGACCCAGTACTTC. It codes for CSFLLITQETQYF.